The 2 T cell receptor beta chains listed next were all sequenced from one sample in a study of T cells in Graves' hyperthyroidism and ophthalmopathy. Template material for amplifying TCR beta CDR3 regions consisted of RNA transcripts. HTBI primers were employed in a first-round RT-PCR of the TCR CDR3. TCRdb passed the multiplex PCR reads through MiXCR, listing each CDR3 protein once. The data show hundreds of thousands of distinct CDR3 sequences, roughly 13% seen once. The specimen was blood. The receptor source for this set is a woman aged 40 to 50 with Graves' ophthalmopathy.

This clonotype was counted a few times. The genes are TRBV20-1 and TRBJ2-1; D ambiguous. Germline assignment: CDR1 DFQATT and CDR2 SNEGSKA (reference sequence). V lost 1 base to trimming and J lost 1 base, with 11 bases between them. This CDR3 comprises 15 residues. CDR3 in DNA: TGCAGTGCTAGAGCAATGGACCGATCCTACAATGAGCAGTTCTTC. This codes for CSARAMDRSYNEQFF.

The chain recombines TRBV7-9 with TRBJ1-1; perhaps TRBD1 as D (6 bases). CDR1 is SEHNR, CDR2 FQNEAQ, per germline (reference sequence). The germline V and J ends were trimmed by 5 bases and 0 bases, with 13 bases remaining between them. This CDR3 spans 15 amino acids. The CDR3 DNA reads as TGTGCCAGCAGCCCCCGAAGGGGGTTGAACACTGAAGCTTTCTTT. This codes for CASSPRRGLNTEAFF. The full variable domain, in which reference TRBV7-9 and TRBJ1-1 provide the parts outside the CDR3, is DTGVSQNPRHKITKRGQNVTFRCDPISEHNRLYWYRQTLGQGPEFLTYFQNEAQLEKSRLLSDRFSAERPKGSFSTLEIQRTEQGDSAMYLCASSPRRGLNTEAFFGQGTRLTVV.